These T cell receptor beta chains were read from a single sample in a study of blood T cell repertoires in COVID-19. The repertoire was sequenced with immunoSEQ multiplex PCR; TCRdb's copy has only in-frame clones and lacks some. Among approximately 120,000 clones listed, about 80% were seen once. The sample comprised peripheral blood. These receptors all stem from a human donor in a cohort sampled during active COVID-19. CDR3s include the opening cysteine and the closing phenylalanine or tryptophan. The D gene is left open where the match is weak. For some rows the clone size is stated as once, few or many, or as a class when expanded; others skip it.

CDR3aa: CASRPRRITDTEAFF
CDR3nt: TGTGCCAGCAGGCCCCGGAGGATTACGGACACTGAAGCTTTCTTT
d_gene: -
j_gene: TRBJ1-1
v_gene: TRBV5-6
abundance: -

CDR3aa: CASSPQVRGLYEQYF
CDR3nt: TGTGCCAGCAGCCCACAAGTTAGGGGGCTCTACGAGCAGTACTTC
d_gene: TRBD1
j_gene: TRBJ2-7
v_gene: TRBV7-2
abundance: few

CDR3aa: CASSVEAGPYNEQFF
CDR3nt: TGTGCCAGCAGCGTAGAAGCGGGTCCTTACAATGAGCAGTTCTTC
d_gene: -
j_gene: TRBJ2-1
v_gene: TRBV9
abundance: -

CDR3aa: CASSTEVGSYEQYF
CDR3nt: TGTGCCAGCAGCACCGAGGTCGGGTCCTACGAGCAGTACTTC
d_gene: -
j_gene: TRBJ2-7
v_gene: TRBV4-2
abundance: -

CDR3aa: CASVGDSNQPQHF
CDR3nt: TGTGCCAGCGTCGGGGATAGCAATCAGCCCCAGCATTTT
d_gene: -
j_gene: TRBJ1-5
v_gene: TRBV6-4
abundance: -

CDR3aa: CASSRQREVSSYEQYF
CDR3nt: TGTGCCAGCAGCAGGCAGCGGGAGGTAAGCTCCTACGAGCAGTACTTC
d_gene: TRBD2
j_gene: TRBJ2-7
v_gene: TRBV5-5
abundance: -

CDR3aa: CASSYQAGGGAQYF
CDR3nt: TGTGCCAGCAGCTACCAAGCGGGGGGCGGGGCCCAGTACTTC
d_gene: TRBD2
j_gene: TRBJ2-5
v_gene: TRBV5-4
abundance: -

CDR3aa: CASSFGEQTEAFF
CDR3nt: TGTGCCAGCAGTTTCGGTGAACAGACTGAAGCTTTCTTT
d_gene: -
j_gene: TRBJ1-1
v_gene: TRBV12-3/TRBV12-4
abundance: -

CDR3aa: CASSGRRAGFHGELFF
CDR3nt: TGTGCCAGCAGCGGCCGTAGGGCAGGGTTTCACGGGGAGCTGTTTTTT
d_gene: -
j_gene: TRBJ2-2
v_gene: TRBV7-9
abundance: -

CDR3aa: CASSSGVRSYGYTF
CDR3nt: TGTGCCAGCAGCAGCGGAGTGAGGAGCTATGGCTACACCTTC
d_gene: -
j_gene: TRBJ1-2
v_gene: TRBV7-9
abundance: -

CDR3aa: CASSLGGAGGPIDTQYF
CDR3nt: TGTGCCAGCAGCTTAGGGGGAGCGGGGGGGCCGATAGATACGCAGTATTTT
d_gene: TRBD2
j_gene: TRBJ2-3
v_gene: TRBV11-2
abundance: -

CDR3aa: CASSLYPTASNQPQHF
CDR3nt: TGTGCCAGCAGCTTGTATCCGACAGCGAGCAATCAGCCCCAGCATTTT
d_gene: -
j_gene: TRBJ1-5
v_gene: TRBV5-6
abundance: -

CDR3aa: CASSTHAEAFF
CDR3nt: TGTGCCAGCAGCACACACGCTGAAGCTTTCTTT
d_gene: -
j_gene: TRBJ1-1
v_gene: TRBV5-4
abundance: -

CDR3aa: CASSYREGGEQYF
CDR3nt: TGTGCCAGCAGCTATAGGGAGGGGGGCGAGCAGTACTTC
d_gene: -
j_gene: TRBJ2-7
v_gene: TRBV7-9
abundance: -

CDR3aa: CASSQISHSREEKLFF
CDR3nt: TGTGCCAGCAGCCAAATTTCCCACAGCAGAGAAGAAAAACTGTTTTTT
d_gene: -
j_gene: TRBJ1-4
v_gene: TRBV14
abundance: -

CDR3aa: CASSFVGNTGELFF
CDR3nt: TGCGCCAGCAGCTTCGTCGGGAACACCGGGGAGCTGTTTTTT
d_gene: -
j_gene: TRBJ2-2
v_gene: TRBV5-1
abundance: -

CDR3aa: CASSGAGPEGEQYF
CDR3nt: TGTGCCAGCTCAGGGGCCGGGCCAGAAGGGGAGCAGTACTTC
d_gene: -
j_gene: TRBJ2-7
v_gene: TRBV5-4
abundance: -

CDR3aa: CASRRETGDPYEQYF
CDR3nt: TGTGCCAGTAGACGCGAAACAGGGGACCCCTACGAGCAGTACTTC
d_gene: TRBD1
j_gene: TRBJ2-7
v_gene: TRBV19
abundance: -

CDR3aa: CASSQGYGNQPQHF
CDR3nt: TGTGCCAGCAGTCAGGGGTATGGCAATCAGCCCCAGCATTTT
d_gene: -
j_gene: TRBJ1-5
v_gene: TRBV27
abundance: -

CDR3aa: CASSVDSRNTIYF
CDR3nt: TGTGCCAGCAGCGTGGACAGCAGAAACACCATATATTTT
d_gene: -
j_gene: TRBJ1-3
v_gene: TRBV9
abundance: -